Included here is one TCR beta chain sequence, with context. Its antigen is still unknown. The record originates from a study of T cell responses to AZD1222 COVID-19 vaccine. Measured with immunoSEQ multiplex PCR; TCRdb has only the in-frame clones, and not every one. The repertoire has approximately 140,000 clones, 75% to 95% of them found once; the top ten carry about 3.5%. Broader study findings: Repertoires were obtained only post-peak T cell response. Just a handful of people given AZD1222 tested seropositive at baseline. Distributed over spike, vaccine-associated CD4 TCRs predominated at 160-218 and 743-854. Variant regions that are unmutated are reportedly the target of nearly half of spike-specific TCRs.

The sequence was collected from an adult in good health. Sequenced here: peripheral blood, sampled on day 0 of AZD1222 vaccination.

The CDR3 DNA sequence: TGTGCCAGCTCACCAGAGGCAGAGATCTATGGCTACACCTTC. Protein: CASSPEAEIYGYTF. V and J are TRBV18 and TRBJ1-2; no definite D call. V lost 2 bases and J 4 bases, leaving 11 bases between the germline ends. The CDR3 length is 14 residues. Per the germline V gene, CDR1 is KGHSH and CDR2 is LQKENI.